This T cell receptor beta chain was recovered during a study of response to subunit inactivated influenza vaccine. Findings of the study overall: Authors suggested seasonal influenza vaccinations each recruit few new T cells.

Germline CDR1 is SEHNR and CDR2 is FQNEAQ (reference sequence). Deletions cut 4 bases from V and 2 bases from J, with 12 bases between. The length of the CDR3 is 14 residues. TCRdb independently ran MiXCR on the RT-PCR reads; one entry per CDR3 protein. Of some 480,000 distinct CDR3 sequences listed, 9.5% to 13% are singletons. This clonotype showed up just a few times. Antigen specificity is unknown. The genes are TRBV7-9 and TRBJ2-7; possible D gene TRBD1, 5 bases. The clonotype comes from a man aged 50-59 years who received an inactivated influenza vaccine. Sequencing was performed on PBMCs from blood, taken more than 35 days after vaccination. Written as DNA, the CDR3 is TGTGCCAGCAGCTCAGGGTCCCCCCCCTACGAGCAGTACTTC. This codes for CASSSGSPPYEQYF.